This T cell receptor (beta chain) comes out of a study of beta chain features in type 1 diabetes. Study results and limitations: Sequencing the cDNA could make cells with high TCR expression show up more than they should. TCRB repertoires of naive, central memory and Treg cells appeared more similar among patients than among healthy donors.

This clone was found a few times. Its antigen remains unidentified. As every portion of the isolated RNA was reverse transcribed, the sequencing read expressed TCRB transcripts. Sequencing used immunoSEQ multiplex PCR; TCRdb keeps in-frame clones, though not all of them. This sample yields some 330,000 clones, of which 9.5% to 12% are seen a single time; roughly 0.014% belongs to the top ten. The CDR3 loop spans 15 amino acids. The J segment lost 4 bases and the V segment lost 1 base, leaving 8 bases of the junction unmatched. CDR1 GTSNPN and CDR2 SVGIG come from the germline V gene (reference sequence).

Source material: naive CD4+ T cells from blood. This receptor was identified in a woman aged 25 to 45 in good health. The J gene is TRBJ1-2, the V gene TRBV30; the match to TRBD1 covers 8 bases. CDR3 sequence (DNA): TGTGCCTGGAGTGCCCCGACAGGGGATTTCTATGGCTACACCTTC. It yields the protein CAWSAPTGDFYGYTF.